These 6 T cell receptor beta chains originate from one sample sequenced in a study of preoperative IRX-2 immunotherapy in early breast cancer. Only in-frame clones appear in the TCRdb table, and some are missing; sequencing was by immunoSEQ multiplex PCR. The sample lists 40,000 to 50,000 clones; approximately 75% were seen once. Treatment specified: preoperative locoregional IRX-2 cytokine immunotherapy. The input for sequencing was tumor tissue, taken after IRX-2 immunotherapy. The receptors shown here come from a human donor with breast cancer.

The genes are TRBV18 and TRBJ1-1, with D hard to call. CDR1 and CDR2 (germline): KGHSH, LQKENI. The CDR3 loop spans 14 amino acids. Between the trimmed V and J ends, which lost 3 bases and 1 base, there was a span of 9 bases. The DNA of the CDR3 is TGTGCCAGCTCACCGGTCACTACGAACACTGAAGCTTTCTTT. This sequence encodes CASSPVTTNTEAFF.

V gene TRBV10-2 combines with J gene TRBJ2-3; TRBD2 agrees at 13 bases. Trimming at V came to 6 bases and at J to 4 bases, leaving 16 bases not matched to a gene. Germline V lookup: CDR1 WSHSY, CDR2 SAAADI. The CDR3 has 19 amino acids. CDR3 nucleotide sequence: TGCGCCAGCAGCCCACTAGCGGGAGGGCCCGTGGGGGTCTCAGATACGCAGTATTTT. It specifies CASSPLAGGPVGVSDTQYF.

The chain links TRBV6-8 to TRBJ1-4; tentatively, D is TRBD1 (5 bases). Trimming took 6 bases from V and 8 from J, leaving 13 bases between them. The CDR3 is made up of 13 amino acids. Germline loops: CDR1 MNHGY, CDR2 SAAAGT. The CDR3 nucleotides read TGTGCCAGCAGGCGGGGGATGGACGAAAAACTGTTTTTT. It specifies CASRRGMDEKLFF.

The V and J genes are TRBV5-1 and TRBJ1-5; 7 bases agree with TRBD1. Germline CDR1 SGHRS, CDR2 YFSETQ. The CDR3 spans 17 residues. After removal of 2 bases from V and 3 bases from J, the junction contained 11 bases not matched to a gene. The chain's CDR3 is CASSFPARTGYNQPQHF. The CDR3 DNA sequence: TGCGCCAGCAGCTTCCCAGCCCGGACAGGCTACAATCAGCCCCAGCATTTT.

The V call is TRBV30, the J call TRBJ2-2; D is perhaps TRBD2 (10 bases). CDR1 is GTSNPN and CDR2 is SVGIG in the germline V gene (reference sequence). The V gene lost 0 bases and the J gene lost 5 bases, with 28 bases spanning the gap. The CDR3 consists of 20 residues. CDR3 DNA sequence: TGTGCCTGGAGTGTATTGGGACAGGGAAGGACTAGCGGCCATACCGGGGAGCTGTTTTTT. Translating gives CAWSVLGQGRTSGHTGELFF.

This rearrangement joins TRBV14 to TRBJ1-3; perhaps TRBD1 as D (5 bases). The CDR3 is 16 amino acids. From germline, CDR1 is SGHDN and CDR2 FVKESK. The V and J ends lost 3 bases and 4 bases respectively, with 16 bases between them. The CDR3 DNA reads as TGTGCCAGCAGCCACCTAACCGGGACGTTAGGAAACACCATATATTTT. Encoded protein: CASSHLTGTLGNTIYF.